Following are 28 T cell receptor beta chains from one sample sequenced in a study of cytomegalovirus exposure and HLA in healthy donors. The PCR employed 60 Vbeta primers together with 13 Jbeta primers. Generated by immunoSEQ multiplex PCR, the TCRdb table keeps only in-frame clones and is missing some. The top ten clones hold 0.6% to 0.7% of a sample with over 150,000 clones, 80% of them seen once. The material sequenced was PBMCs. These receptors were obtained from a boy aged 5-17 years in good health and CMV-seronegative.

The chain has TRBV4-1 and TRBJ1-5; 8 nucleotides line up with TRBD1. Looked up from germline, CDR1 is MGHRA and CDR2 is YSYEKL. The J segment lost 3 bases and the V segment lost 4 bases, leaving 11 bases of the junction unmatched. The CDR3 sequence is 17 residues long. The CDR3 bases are TGCGCCAGCAGCCGGGGACAGGTGCCCTGGGACAATCAGCCCCAGCATTTT. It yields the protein CASSRGQVPWDNQPQHF.

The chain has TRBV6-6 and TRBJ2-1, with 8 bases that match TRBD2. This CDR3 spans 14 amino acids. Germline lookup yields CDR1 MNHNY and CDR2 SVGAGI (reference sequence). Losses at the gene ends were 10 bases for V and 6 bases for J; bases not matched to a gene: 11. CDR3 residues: CATFPGGTFNEQFF. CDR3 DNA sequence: TGTGCCACCTTCCCGGGAGGGACTTTCAATGAGCAGTTCTTC.

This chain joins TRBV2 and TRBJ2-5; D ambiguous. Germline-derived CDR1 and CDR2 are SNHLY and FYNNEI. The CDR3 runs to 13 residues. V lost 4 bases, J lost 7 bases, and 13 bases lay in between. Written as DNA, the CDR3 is TGTGCCAGCAGTGGCGGCGCCCGAGGGACCCAGTACTTC. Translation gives CASSGGARGTQYF.

This CDR3 is CAWSVQGLSPLHF. The CDR3 DNA sequence: TGTGCCTGGAGTGTACAGGGGCTTTCACCCCTCCACTTT. The chain uses TRBV30 and TRBJ1-6; 7 bases line up with TRBD1. The V gene end was trimmed by 0 bases and the J gene end by 9 bases; junction bases not matched to a gene: 2. The CDR3 extends over 13 amino acids. Germline CDR1 reads GTSNPN; CDR2 reads SVGIG (reference sequence).

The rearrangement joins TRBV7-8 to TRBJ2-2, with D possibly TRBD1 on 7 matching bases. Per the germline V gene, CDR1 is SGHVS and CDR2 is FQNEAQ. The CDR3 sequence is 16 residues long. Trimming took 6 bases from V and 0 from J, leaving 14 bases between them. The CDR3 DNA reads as TGTGCCAGCAGTCAGGGGGGTCTCCCGAACACCGGGGAGCTGTTTTTT. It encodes CASSQGGLPNTGELFF.

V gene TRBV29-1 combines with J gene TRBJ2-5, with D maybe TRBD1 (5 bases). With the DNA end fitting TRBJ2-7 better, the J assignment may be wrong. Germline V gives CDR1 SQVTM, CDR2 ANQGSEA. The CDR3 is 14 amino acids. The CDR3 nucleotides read TGCAGCGTTGCAGGGCAGAGTGATCCCTACGAGCAGTACTTC. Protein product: CSVAGQSDPYEQYF.

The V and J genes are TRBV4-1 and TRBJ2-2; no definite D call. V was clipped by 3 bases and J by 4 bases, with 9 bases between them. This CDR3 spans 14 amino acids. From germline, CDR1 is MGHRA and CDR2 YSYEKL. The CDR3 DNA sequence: TGCGCCAGCAGCCAGGTGATGAGCACCGGGGAGCTGTTTTTT. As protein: CASSQVMSTGELFF.

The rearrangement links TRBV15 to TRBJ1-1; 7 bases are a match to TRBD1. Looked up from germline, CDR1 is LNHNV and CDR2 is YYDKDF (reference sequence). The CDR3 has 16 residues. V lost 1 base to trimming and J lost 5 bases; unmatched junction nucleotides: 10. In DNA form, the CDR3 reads TGTGCCACCAGCAGAGGGTGGGGGACAGAAGGTACTGAAGCTTTCTTT. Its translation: CATSRGWGTEGTEAFF.

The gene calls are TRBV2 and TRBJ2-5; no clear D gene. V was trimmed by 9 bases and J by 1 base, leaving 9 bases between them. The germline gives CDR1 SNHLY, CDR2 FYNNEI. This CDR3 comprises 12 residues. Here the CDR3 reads CARGIRQETQYF. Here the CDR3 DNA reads TGTGCCAGGGGCATTCGCCAAGAGACCCAGTACTTC.

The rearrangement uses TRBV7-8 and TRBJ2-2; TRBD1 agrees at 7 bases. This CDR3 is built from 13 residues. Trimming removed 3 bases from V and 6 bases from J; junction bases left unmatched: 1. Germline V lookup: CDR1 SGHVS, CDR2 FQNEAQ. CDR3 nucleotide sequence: TGTGCCAGCAGCTTGACAGGGCCCGGGGAGCTGTTTTTT. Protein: CASSLTGPGELFF.

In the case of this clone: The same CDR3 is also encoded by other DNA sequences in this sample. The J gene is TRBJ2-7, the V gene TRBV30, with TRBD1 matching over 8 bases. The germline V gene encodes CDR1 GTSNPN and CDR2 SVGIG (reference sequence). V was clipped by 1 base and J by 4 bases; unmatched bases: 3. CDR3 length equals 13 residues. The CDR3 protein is CAWSADRGYEQYF. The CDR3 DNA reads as TGTGCCTGGAGTGCTGACAGGGGTTACGAGCAGTACTTC.

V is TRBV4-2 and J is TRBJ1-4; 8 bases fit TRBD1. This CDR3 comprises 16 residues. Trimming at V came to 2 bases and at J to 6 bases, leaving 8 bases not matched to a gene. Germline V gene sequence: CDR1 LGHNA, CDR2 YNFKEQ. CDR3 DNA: TGTGCCAGCAGCCAAATCCAGGGGGCGTTGGATGAAAAACTGTTTTTT. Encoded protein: CASSQIQGALDEKLFF.

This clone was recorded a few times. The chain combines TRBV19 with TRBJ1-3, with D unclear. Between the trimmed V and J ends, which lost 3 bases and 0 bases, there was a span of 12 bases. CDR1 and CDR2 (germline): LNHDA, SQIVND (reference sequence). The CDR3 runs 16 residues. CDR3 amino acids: CASSIDLRASGNTIYF. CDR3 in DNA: TGTGCCAGTAGTATCGATCTGCGGGCCTCTGGAAACACCATATATTTT.

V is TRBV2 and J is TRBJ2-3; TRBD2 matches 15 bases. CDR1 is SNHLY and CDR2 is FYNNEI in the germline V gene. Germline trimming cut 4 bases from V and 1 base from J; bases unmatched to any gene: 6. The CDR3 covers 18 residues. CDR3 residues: CASSGGLAGGGGTDTQYF. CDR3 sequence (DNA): TGTGCCAGCAGTGGCGGACTAGCGGGAGGGGGTGGCACAGATACGCAGTATTTT. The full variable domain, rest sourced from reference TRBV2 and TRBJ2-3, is EPEVTQTPSHQVTQMGQEVILRCVPISNHLYFYWYRQILGQKVEFLVSFYNNEISEKSEIFDDQFSVERPDGSNFTLKIRSTKLEDSAMYFCASSGGLAGGGGTDTQYFGPGTRLTVL.

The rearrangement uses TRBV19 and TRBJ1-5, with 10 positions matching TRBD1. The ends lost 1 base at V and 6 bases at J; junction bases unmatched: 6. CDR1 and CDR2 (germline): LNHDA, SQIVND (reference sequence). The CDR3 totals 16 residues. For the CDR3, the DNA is TGTGCCAGTAGTATAGCGGGGACAGGGGTTTTTCAGCCCCAGCATTTT. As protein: CASSIAGTGVFQPQHF.

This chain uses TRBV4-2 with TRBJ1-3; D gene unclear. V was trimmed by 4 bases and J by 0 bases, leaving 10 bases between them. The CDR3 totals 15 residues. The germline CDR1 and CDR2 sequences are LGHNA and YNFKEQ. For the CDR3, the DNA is TGTGCCAGCAGCCTTCTTTTTAGCTCTGGAAACACCATATATTTT. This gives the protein CASSLLFSSGNTIYF.

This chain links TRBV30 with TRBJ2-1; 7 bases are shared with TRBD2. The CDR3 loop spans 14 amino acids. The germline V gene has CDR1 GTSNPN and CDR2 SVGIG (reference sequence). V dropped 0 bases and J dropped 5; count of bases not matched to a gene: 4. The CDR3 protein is CAWSVLAVNNEQFF. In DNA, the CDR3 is TGTGCCTGGAGTGTCCTAGCGGTAAACAATGAGCAGTTCTTC.

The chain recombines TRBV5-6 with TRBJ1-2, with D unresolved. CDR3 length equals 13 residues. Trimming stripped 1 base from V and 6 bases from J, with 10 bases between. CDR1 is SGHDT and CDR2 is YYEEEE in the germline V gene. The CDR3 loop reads CASSLTVADGYTF. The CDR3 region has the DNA TGTGCCAGCAGCTTGACAGTGGCCGATGGCTACACCTTC.

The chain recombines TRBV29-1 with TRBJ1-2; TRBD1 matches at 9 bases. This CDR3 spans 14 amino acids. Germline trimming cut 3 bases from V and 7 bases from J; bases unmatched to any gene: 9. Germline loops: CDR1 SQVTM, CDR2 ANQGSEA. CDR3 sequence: CSVDRSQGAFGYTF. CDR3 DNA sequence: TGCAGCGTTGATCGGTCACAGGGGGCTTTTGGCTACACCTTC. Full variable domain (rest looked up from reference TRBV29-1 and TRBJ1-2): SAVISQKPSRDICQRGTSLTIQCQVDSQVTMMFWYRQQPGQSLTLIATANQGSEATYESGFVIDKFPISRPNLTFSTLTVSNMSPEDSSIYLCSVDRSQGAFGYTFGSGTRLTVV.

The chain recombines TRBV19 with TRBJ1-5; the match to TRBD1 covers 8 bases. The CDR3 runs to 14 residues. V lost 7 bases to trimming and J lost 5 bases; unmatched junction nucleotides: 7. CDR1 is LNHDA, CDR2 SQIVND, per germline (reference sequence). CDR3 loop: CASTPARGHQPQHF. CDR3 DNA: TGTGCCAGTACTCCGGCCAGGGGGCATCAGCCCCAGCATTTT.

CDR3 sequence reads: CASSWGLAGGPEETQYF. Written as DNA, the CDR3 is TGTGCCAGCAGCTGGGGACTAGCGGGGGGGCCGGAAGAGACCCAGTACTTC. The rearrangement uses TRBV5-6 and TRBJ2-5, with 16 positions matching TRBD2. The V segment lost 3 bases and the J segment 3 bases; nucleotides outside the gene matches: 5. Germline CDR1 and CDR2: SGHDT and YYEEEE. This CDR3 contains 17 residues.

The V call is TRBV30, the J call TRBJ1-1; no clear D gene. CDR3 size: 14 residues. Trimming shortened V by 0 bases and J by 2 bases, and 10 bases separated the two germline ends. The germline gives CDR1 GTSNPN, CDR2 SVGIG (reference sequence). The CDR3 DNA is TGTGCCTGGAGTGTACCTCCAGGCAACACTGAAGCTTTCTTT. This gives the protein CAWSVPPGNTEAFF. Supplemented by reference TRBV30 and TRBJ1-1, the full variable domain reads SQTIHQWPATLVQPVGSPLSLECTVEGTSNPNLYWYRQAAGRGLQLLFYSVGIGQISSEVPQNLSASRPQDRQFILSSKKLLLSDSGFYLCAWSVPPGNTEAFFGQGTRLTVV.

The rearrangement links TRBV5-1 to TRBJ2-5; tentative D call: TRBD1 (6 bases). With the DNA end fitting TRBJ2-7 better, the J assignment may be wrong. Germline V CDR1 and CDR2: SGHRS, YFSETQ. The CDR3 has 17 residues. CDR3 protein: CASSSDWGYRASYEQYF. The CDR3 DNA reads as TGCGCCAGCAGCTCCGATTGGGGGTACAGGGCCTCCTACGAGCAGTACTTC.

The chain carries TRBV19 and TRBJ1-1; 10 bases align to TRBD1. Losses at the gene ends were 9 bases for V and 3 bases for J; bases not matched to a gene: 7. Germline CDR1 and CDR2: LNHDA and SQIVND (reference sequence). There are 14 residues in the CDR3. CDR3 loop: CASSSGTGDTEAFF. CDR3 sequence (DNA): TGTGCCAGCTCCTCCGGGACAGGGGACACTGAAGCTTTCTTT.

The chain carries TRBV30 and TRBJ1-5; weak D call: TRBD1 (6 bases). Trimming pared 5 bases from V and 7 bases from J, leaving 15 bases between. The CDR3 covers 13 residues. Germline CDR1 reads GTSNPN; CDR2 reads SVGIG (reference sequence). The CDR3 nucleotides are TGTGCCTGGGGAGGGGGGGCTGGCCAGCCCCAGCATTTT. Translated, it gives CAWGGGAGQPQHF.

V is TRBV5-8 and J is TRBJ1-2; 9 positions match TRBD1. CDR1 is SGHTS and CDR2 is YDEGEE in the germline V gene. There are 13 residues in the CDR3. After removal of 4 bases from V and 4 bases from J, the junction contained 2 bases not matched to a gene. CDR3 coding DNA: TGTGCCAGCAGCCCACAGGGGGCCTATGGCTACACCTTC. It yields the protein CASSPQGAYGYTF.

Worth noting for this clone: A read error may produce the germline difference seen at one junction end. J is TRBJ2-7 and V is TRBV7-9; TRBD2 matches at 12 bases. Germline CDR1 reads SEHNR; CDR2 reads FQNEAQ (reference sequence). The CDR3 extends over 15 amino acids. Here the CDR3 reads CSSSWTSGMTYEQYF. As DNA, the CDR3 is TGTTCCAGCAGCTGGACTAGCGGGATGACCTACGAGCAGTACTTC.

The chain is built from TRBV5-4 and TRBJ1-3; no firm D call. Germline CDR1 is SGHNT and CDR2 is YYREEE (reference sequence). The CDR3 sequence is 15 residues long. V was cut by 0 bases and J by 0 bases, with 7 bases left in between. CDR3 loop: CASSLGRGSGNTIYF. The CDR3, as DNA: TGTGCCAGCAGCTTGGGCCGGGGCTCTGGAAACACCATATATTTT.